Following are 25 T cell receptor beta chains from one sample sequenced in a study of T-cell memory formation after mild COVID-19 (dated by TCRdb to 2020 to 2023). The library was built by means of 5' RACE. The sequencer listed for this sample is Illumina NovaSeq 6000. TCRdb handled the public reads itself, with Q25 trimming in fastp and clone calling in MiXCR, and kept productive beta chains. Rows matching on CDR3 protein sequence are summarized as one entry with the most common DNA and genes. This sample lists approximately 500,000 distinct CDR3 sequences; roughly 25% were detected once. The ten largest clones add up to approximately 12% of the sample. Material: PBMCs or a T cell subset sorted from them (not recorded which). These receptors were collected from an adult woman who had mild COVID-19 (a few samples of this study predate the infection). The sample titles of this study are shuffled in the database, so cell type and time point are left out; the donor was told from shared clones.

The gene calls are TRBV6-5 and TRBJ2-7; TRBD2 aligns across 10 bases. Germline V CDR1 and CDR2: MNHEY, SVGAGI. The CDR3 length is 14 residues. J gave up 3 bases and V 6 bases, and 5 bases lay outside the gene matches. CDR3 sequence reads: CASSVAGGGYEQYF. Here the CDR3 DNA reads TGTGCCAGCAGCGTAGCGGGAGGTGGCTACGAGCAGTACTTC.

The chain recombines TRBV28 with TRBJ2-1; 10 positions agree with TRBD1. Germline CDR1 and CDR2: MDHEN and SYDVKM. The V and J ends lost 7 bases and 6 bases, in that order; junction bases with no gene match: 12. CDR3 size: 16 residues. The CDR3 sequence: CASTAAGTGVGNEQFF. DNA of the CDR3: TGTGCCAGCACCGCAGCCGGGACAGGGGTAGGCAATGAGCAGTTCTTC.

The CDR3 is CASSYGQGYTEAFF. CDR3 coding DNA: TGTGCCAGCAGTTACGGACAGGGCTACACTGAAGCTTTCTTT. V is TRBV6-6 and J is TRBJ1-1; 8 nucleotides align to TRBD1. The CDR3 totals 14 residues. V shed 2 bases and J 3 bases; nucleotides not matched to a gene: 2. The germline V gene encodes CDR1 MNHNY and CDR2 SVGAGI (reference sequence).

The J gene is TRBJ2-1, the V gene TRBV6-2 or TRBV6-3; 9 positions match TRBD2. The V gene's germline CDR1 is MNHEY and CDR2 SVGEGT. The J segment lost 4 bases and the V segment lost 1 base, leaving 5 bases of the junction unmatched. The CDR3 runs to 16 residues. The CDR3 loop is CASSYLAGGPYNEQFF. CDR3 DNA sequence: TGTGCCAGCAGTTACTTGGCGGGAGGGCCGTACAATGAGCAGTTCTTC.

The gene calls are TRBV12-3 or TRBV12-4 and TRBJ1-5, with D unclear. The CDR3 consists of 14 residues. Trimming took off 6 bases at V and 0 bases at J, with 9 bases between the two ends. This chain's CDR3 is CASRSDLSNQPQHF. The CDR3 DNA follows: TGTGCCAGCAGATCGGACCTTAGCAATCAGCCCCAGCATTTT.

This clonotype came up a few times. V and J are TRBV12-3 or TRBV12-4 and TRBJ2-1; possible D gene TRBD1, 6 bases. Trimming removed 2 bases from V and 7 bases from J, with 12 bases in between. The CDR3 spans 14 residues. The CDR3 DNA reads TGTGCCAGCAGTTTAAACAGGGTGGGGAATGAGCAGTTCTTC. This encodes CASSLNRVGNEQFF.

The chain joins TRBV6-6 to TRBJ1-1, with 9 bases matching TRBD1. Germline loops: CDR1 MNHNY, CDR2 SVGAGI (reference sequence). The CDR3 length is 15 residues. J was trimmed by 5 bases and V by 10 bases; bases with no gene match: 14. CDR3 in DNA: TGTGCCAACGAGGGGAGGGGACAGGGAAGAACTGAAGCTTTCTTT. It specifies CANEGRGQGRTEAFF.

This clonotype was counted ten times or more. The genes are TRBV7-8 and TRBJ2-3; D may be TRBD2 (5 bases). The CDR3 has 15 residues. Germline V gene sequence: CDR1 SGHVS, CDR2 FQNEAQ. Trimming shortened V by 1 base and J by 3 bases, and 11 bases separated the two germline ends. DNA of the CDR3: TGTGCCAGCAGCTTAGTGCCGAGGGCGACAGATACGCAGTATTTT. Protein sequence: CASSLVPRATDTQYF.

The chain joins TRBV9 to TRBJ1-5; D gene uncertain. V was shortened by 0 bases and J by 6 bases, with 10 bases between the two germline ends. This CDR3 spans 14 amino acids. Germline values: CDR1 SGDLS, CDR2 YYNGEE. DNA for the CDR3: TGTGCCAGCAGCGTAGAGCCCGAGGGTCAGCCCCAGCATTTT. Translating gives CASSVEPEGQPQHF.

The genes are TRBV2 and TRBJ1-1, with a possible D match to TRBD1 (6 bases). The CDR3 has 14 residues. V was trimmed by 2 bases and J by 4 bases, leaving 11 bases between them. Germline values: CDR1 SNHLY, CDR2 FYNNEI. The CDR3 bases are TGTGCCAGCAGTGAAACAGGGCGGACCACTGAAGCTTTCTTT. Translating it yields CASSETGRTTEAFF.

This clonotype was seen more than once but under ten times. V and J are TRBV7-2 and TRBJ2-3; 10 bases are a match to TRBD2. V shed 5 bases and J 2 bases; nucleotides not matched to a gene: 7. The CDR3 runs 16 residues. Germline V lookup: CDR1 SGHTA, CDR2 FQGNSA. The DNA of the CDR3 is TGTGCCAGCAGCCATCAACTAGCGGGACCCACAGATACGCAGTATTTT. Amino acids: CASSHQLAGPTDTQYF.

This clonotype was seen only a few times. The chain employs TRBV9 and TRBJ2-2; no definite D call. V shed 1 base and J shed 6 bases, with 10 bases lying between them. The CDR3 loop spans 14 amino acids. Germline CDR1 reads SGDLS; CDR2 reads YYNGEE. The CDR3 loop is CASSVMDRSGELFF. In DNA, the CDR3 is TGTGCCAGCAGCGTAATGGACCGATCCGGGGAGCTGTTTTTT.

This clonotype has just a few counts. The V and J genes are TRBV5-1 and TRBJ2-1, with D unclear. CDR3 length: 13 residues. V gave up 1 base and J gave up 5 bases, with 7 bases separating them. Per the germline V gene, CDR1 is SGHRS and CDR2 is YFSETQ. As DNA, the CDR3 is TGCGCCAGCAGCTTGTTACCCAACAATGAGCAGTTCTTC. Encoded protein: CASSLLPNNEQFF.

A few counts support this clonotype. The chain recombines TRBV5-1 with TRBJ2-3; D gene unclear. This CDR3 has 15 amino acids. Looked up from germline, CDR1 is SGHRS and CDR2 is YFSETQ. Trimming shortened V by 0 bases and J by 5 bases, and 13 bases separated the two germline ends. CDR3 sequence: CASSLVGDFIDTQYF. In DNA form, the CDR3 reads TGCGCCAGCAGCTTGGTTGGGGATTTCATAGATACGCAGTATTTT.

This clonotype was counted a few times. This chain links TRBV9 with TRBJ2-5, with 14 bases fitting TRBD2. Unmatched junction bases numbered 10, after V lost 5 bases and J lost 4 bases. Germline assignment: CDR1 SGDLS and CDR2 YYNGEE. The CDR3 contains 17 residues. The CDR3 DNA reads as TGTGCCAGCAGTTCTAAAGCCGGGACTAGCGGGGGAGAGACCCAGTACTTC. Protein: CASSSKAGTSGGETQYF.

The rearrangement uses TRBV21-1 and TRBJ2-7. TRBV21-1 is described as a pseudogene. The CDR3 loop spans 12 amino acids. CDR3 residues: CGNPTMVREQYF. The CDR3 DNA reads TGTGGCAATCCTACTATGGTTCGGGAGCAGTACTTC.

This clonotype was detected only a few times. J is TRBJ2-1 and V is TRBV9; weak D call: TRBD2 (6 bases). Germline CDR1 reads SGDLS; CDR2 reads YYNGEE. Trimming removed 1 base from V and 7 bases from J, with 15 bases in between. The CDR3 spans 15 residues. The CDR3 DNA follows: TGTGCCAGCAGCGTATGGGGGGAGGCGGGGAATGAGCAGTTCTTC. Translation gives CASSVWGEAGNEQFF.

V usage is TRBV13 and J usage is TRBJ2-1, with TRBD1 matching 8 bases. V dropped 2 bases and J dropped 4; count of bases not matched to a gene: 4. The CDR3 length is 15 residues. CDR1 is PRHDT, CDR2 FYEKMQ, per germline (reference sequence). The CDR3 is CASSLRTGWYNEQFF. The CDR3 DNA follows: TGTGCCAGCAGCTTAAGGACAGGGTGGTACAATGAGCAGTTCTTC.

Turning to this clonotype: One end of the junction fails to match germline, which may point to a read error. The chain recombines TRBV5-1 with TRBJ2-2; tentative D call: TRBD2 (7 bases). Germline assignment: CDR1 SGHRS and CDR2 YFSETQ. The CDR3 covers 14 residues. CDR3 protein: CASRRGPNTGELFF. The CDR3 nucleotides are TGTGCCAGCAGGCGGGGGCCCAACACCGGGGAGCTGTTTTTT.

This clonotype was detected ten times or more. The chain carries TRBV29-1 and TRBJ2-5; tentative D call: TRBD2 (6 bases). CDR1 and CDR2 (germline): SQVTM, ANQGSEA. This CDR3 comprises 13 residues. V lost 4 bases, J lost 3 bases, and 12 bases lay in between. The CDR3 loop reads CSVARGGEETQYF. The CDR3 region has the DNA TGCAGCGTTGCAAGGGGCGGGGAAGAGACCCAGTACTTC. Using reference TRBV29-1 and TRBJ2-5 for the parts outside the CDR3, the full variable domain is SAVISQKPSRDICQRGTSLTIQCQVDSQVTMMFWYRQQPGQSLTLIATANQGSEATYESGFVIDKFPISRPNLTFSTLTVSNMSPEDSSIYLCSVARGGEETQYFGPGTRLLVL.

This clonotype has more than one count but fewer than ten. The rearrangement uses TRBV5-4 and TRBJ2-3; 10 nucleotides agree with TRBD2. V was pared by 0 bases and J by 6 bases, with 7 bases of the junction left unmatched. Germline CDR1 reads SGHNT; CDR2 reads YYREEE (reference sequence). The CDR3 runs to 16 residues. CDR3 nucleotides: TGTGCCAGCAGCTTGGGGAGCGGGAGGGGGATGGATACGCAGTATTTT. Translating gives CASSLGSGRGMDTQYF.

This clonotype came up a few times. The rearrangement joins TRBV14 to TRBJ1-4, with 9 bases matching TRBD1. The germline gives CDR1 SGHDN, CDR2 FVKESK. There are 13 residues in the CDR3. V lost 4 bases and J lost 6; bases outside the gene matches: 0. This CDR3 is CASSRQGDEKLFF. Written as DNA, the CDR3 is TGTGCCAGCAGCCGACAGGGGGATGAAAAACTGTTTTTT.

The chain has TRBV6-6 and TRBJ1-1, with D unresolved. The CDR3 runs 15 residues. V lost 4 bases, J lost 0 bases, and 12 bases lay in between. Germline values: CDR1 MNHNY, CDR2 SVGAGI (reference sequence). Written as DNA, the CDR3 is TGTGCCAGCAGTTCTCAGGAGTACATGAACACTGAAGCTTTCTTT. It codes for CASSSQEYMNTEAFF.

This clonotype was detected only a few times. The rearrangement joins TRBV11-2 to TRBJ2-1; D is ambiguous. Trimming removed 5 bases from V and 0 bases from J, with 14 bases in between. This CDR3 has 16 residues. Germline-derived CDR1 and CDR2 are SGHAT and FQNNGV. DNA of the CDR3: TGTGCCAGCAGCCCCATAGGGTCAAGCTCCTACAATGAGCAGTTCTTC. This gives the protein CASSPIGSSSYNEQFF.

The chain has TRBV7-9 and TRBJ2-2; D may match TRBD1 or TRBD2 (6 bases each). Trimming pared 4 bases from V and 6 bases from J, leaving 15 bases between. CDR3 length: 15 amino acids. CDR1 and CDR2 from the germline V gene are SEHNR and FQNEAQ (reference sequence). DNA for the CDR3: TGTGCCAGCAGCTCAGGGGACTCTCGGCCCGGGGAGCTGTTTTTT. Residues: CASSSGDSRPGELFF.